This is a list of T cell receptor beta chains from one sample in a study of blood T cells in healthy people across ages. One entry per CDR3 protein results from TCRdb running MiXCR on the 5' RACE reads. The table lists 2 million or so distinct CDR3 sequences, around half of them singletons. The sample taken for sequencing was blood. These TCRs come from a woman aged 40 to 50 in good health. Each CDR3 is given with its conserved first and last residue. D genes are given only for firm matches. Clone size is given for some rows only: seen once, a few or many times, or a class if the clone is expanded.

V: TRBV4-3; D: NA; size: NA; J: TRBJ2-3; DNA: TGCGCCAGCAGCCAAGGCGGACACGTCACAGATACGCAGTATTTT; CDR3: CASSQGGHVTDTQYF
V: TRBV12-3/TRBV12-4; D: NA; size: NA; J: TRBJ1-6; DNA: TGTGCCAGCACGTTGACAGGCGGGACAACACCCCTCCACTTT; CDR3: CASTLTGGTTPLHF
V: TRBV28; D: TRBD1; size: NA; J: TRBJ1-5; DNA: TGTGCCAGCAGCTTACGGGACAGGGGGCATTTGCCCCAGCATTTT; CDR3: CASSLRDRGHLPQHF
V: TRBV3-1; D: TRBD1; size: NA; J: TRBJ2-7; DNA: TGTGCCAGCAGGAAAGGCCGGGACAGGGAGCTACGTCGTCCCTACGAGCAGTACTTC; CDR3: CASRKGRDRELRRPYEQYF
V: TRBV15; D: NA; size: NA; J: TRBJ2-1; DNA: TGTGCCACCAGCAGAGATGGAGGGTTAGGCGAGTTCTTC; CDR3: CATSRDGGLGEFF
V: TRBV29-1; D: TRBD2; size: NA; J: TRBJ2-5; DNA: TGCAGCGTGGGGACTAGCGGGGGGGCCGTCGGTGAGACCCAGTACTTC; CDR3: CSVGTSGGAVGETQYF
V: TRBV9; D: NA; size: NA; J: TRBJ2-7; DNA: TGTGCCAGCAGCGTAGGGGGTGACAGTAGCTCCTACGAGCAGTACTTC; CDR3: CASSVGGDSSSYEQYF
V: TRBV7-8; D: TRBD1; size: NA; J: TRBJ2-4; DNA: TGTGCCAGCAGCTTAGAAGGGCAGGGGGTCAAAAACATTCAGTACTTC; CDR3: CASSLEGQGVKNIQYF
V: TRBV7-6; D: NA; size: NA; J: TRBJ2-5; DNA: TGTGCCAGCAGCTTAGGAGGGTTCGCCCAGTACTTC; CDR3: CASSLGGFAQYF
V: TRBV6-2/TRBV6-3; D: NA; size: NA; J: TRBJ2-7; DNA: TGTGCCAGCAGTGACTCCACAGGGTCCTACGAGCAGTACTTC; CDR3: CASSDSTGSYEQYF
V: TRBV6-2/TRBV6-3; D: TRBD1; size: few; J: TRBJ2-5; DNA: TGTGCCAGCAGTCGGGGCCCCGGGACAGGGCAAAAGCAGTACTTC; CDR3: CASSRGPGTGQKQYF
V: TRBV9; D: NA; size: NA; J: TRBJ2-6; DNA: TGTGCCAGCAGCGCGGCCCGCTCTGGGGCCAACGTCCTGACTTTC; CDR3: CASSAARSGANVLTF
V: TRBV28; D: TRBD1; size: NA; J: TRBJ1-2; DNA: TGTGCCAGCAGTTTAACTGAGACAGGGGTAAGAGGGAACTATGGCTACACCTTC; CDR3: CASSLTETGVRGNYGYTF
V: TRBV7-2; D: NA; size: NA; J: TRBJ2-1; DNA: TGTGCCAGCAGCTTAGGGGCAAAGAGGAATGAGCAGTTCTTC; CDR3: CASSLGAKRNEQFF
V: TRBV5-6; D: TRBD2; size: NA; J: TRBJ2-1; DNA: TGTGCCAGCAGCTTCCGTCGGGGGGTCCTGGGCAATGAGCAGTTCTTC; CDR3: CASSFRRGVLGNEQFF
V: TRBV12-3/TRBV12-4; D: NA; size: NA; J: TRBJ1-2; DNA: TGTGCCAGCACCGACCACAGGGCTGGTGGCTACACCTTC; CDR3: CASTDHRAGGYTF
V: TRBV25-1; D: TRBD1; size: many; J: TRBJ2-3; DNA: TGTGCCAGCAGTAGACTTGGACAGGGAGGAGCAGATACGCAGTATTTT; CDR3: CASSRLGQGGADTQYF
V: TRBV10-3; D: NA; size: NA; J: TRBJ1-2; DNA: TGTGCCATCGGGAAGGGTTCGGACTATGGCTACACCTTC; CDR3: CAIGKGSDYGYTF
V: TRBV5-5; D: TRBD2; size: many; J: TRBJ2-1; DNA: TGTGCCAGCAGCCCCGGTGGGGGGGGCTACAATGAGCAGTTCTTC; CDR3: CASSPGGGGYNEQFF
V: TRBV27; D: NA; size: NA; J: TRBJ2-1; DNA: TGTGCCAGCAGTATCTACCCGGACCCGACTCACAATGAGCAGTTCTTC; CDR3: CASSIYPDPTHNEQFF
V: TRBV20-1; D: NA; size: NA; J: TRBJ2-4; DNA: TGCAGTGCTAGAAGGGGGGCGGGGGAGCAGTACTTC; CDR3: CSARRGAGEQYF
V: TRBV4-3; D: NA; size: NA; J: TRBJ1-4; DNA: TGCGCCAGCAGCCAAGTAGGGGGGACTATCGAAAAACTGTTTTTT; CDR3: CASSQVGGTIEKLFF
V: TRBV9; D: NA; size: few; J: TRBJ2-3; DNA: TGTGCCAGCAGCGTTCCTGAGTACGGGGGCACAGATACGCAGTATTTT; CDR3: CASSVPEYGGTDTQYF
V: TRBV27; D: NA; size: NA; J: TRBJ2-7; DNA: TGTGCCAGCAGTGCTGACCGGGGGCGAGACGAGCAGTACTTC; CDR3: CASSADRGRDEQYF
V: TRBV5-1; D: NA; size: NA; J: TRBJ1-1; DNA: TGCGCCAGCAGCTTGGCGAACCTTTTGAACACTGAAGCTTTCTTT; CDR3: CASSLANLLNTEAFF
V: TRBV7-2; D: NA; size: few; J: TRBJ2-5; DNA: TGTGCCAGCAGCCTTTCGACAGGCCCAGAGACCCAGTACTTC; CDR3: CASSLSTGPETQYF
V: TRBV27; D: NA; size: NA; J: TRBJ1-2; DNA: TGTGCCAGCAGTTGGGGGAGGGATATTAACTATGGCTACACCTTC; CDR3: CASSWGRDINYGYTF
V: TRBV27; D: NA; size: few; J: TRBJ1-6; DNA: TGTGCCAGCACCCCTGGGGGGAGCTCCTATAATTCACCCCTCCACTTT; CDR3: CASTPGGSSYNSPLHF
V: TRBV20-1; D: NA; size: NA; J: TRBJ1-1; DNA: TGCAGTGCTAGAGGGACCAAGGGTGTAGCTTTCTTT; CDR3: CSARGTKGVAFF
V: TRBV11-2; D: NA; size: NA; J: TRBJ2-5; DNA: TGTGCCAGCAGCTCTCAGGGGCCAGAGACCCAGTACTTC; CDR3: CASSSQGPETQYF
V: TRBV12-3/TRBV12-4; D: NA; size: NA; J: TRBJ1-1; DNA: TGTGCCAGCAGTTTTTCCGAGGTTTGGGGGAACACTGAAGCTTTCTTT; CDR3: CASSFSEVWGNTEAFF
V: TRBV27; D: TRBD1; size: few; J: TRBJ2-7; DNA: TGTGCCAGCAGTCGAGGGACAGGGGCTCCAACCTACGAGCAGTACTTC; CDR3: CASSRGTGAPTYEQYF
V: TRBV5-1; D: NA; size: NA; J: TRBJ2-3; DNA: TGCGTCAGCAGCTCGACCTCCACAGATACGCAGTATTTT; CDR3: CVSSSTSTDTQYF
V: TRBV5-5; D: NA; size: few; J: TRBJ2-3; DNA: TGTGCCAGCAGCCCCCACGCTAGGCGTTCAGATACGCAGTATTTT; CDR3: CASSPHARRSDTQYF
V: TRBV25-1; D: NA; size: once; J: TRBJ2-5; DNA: TGTGCCAGGAGTGAGGTTAGGGCGATAGAGACCCAGTACTTC; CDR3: CARSEVRAIETQYF
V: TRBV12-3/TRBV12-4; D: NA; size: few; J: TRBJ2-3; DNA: TGTGCCAGCAGTTTTATTGGAGATACGCAGTATTTT; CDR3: CASSFIGDTQYF
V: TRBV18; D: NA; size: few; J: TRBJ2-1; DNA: TGTGCCAGCTCACCACGGAATTGGACAAATGAGCAGTTCTTC; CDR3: CASSPRNWTNEQFF
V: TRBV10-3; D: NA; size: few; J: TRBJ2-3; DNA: TGTGCCATCAGTTGGGGGGCTTCAGATACGCAGTATTTT; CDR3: CAISWGASDTQYF
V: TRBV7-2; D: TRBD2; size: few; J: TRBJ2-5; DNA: TGTGCCAGCACCAAAACGGGGGGGGAGACCCAGTACTTC; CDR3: CASTKTGGETQYF
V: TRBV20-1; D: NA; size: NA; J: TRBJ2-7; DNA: TGCAGTGCTAGACTCGGGGGTGTCGGCGAGCAGTACTTC; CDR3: CSARLGGVGEQYF
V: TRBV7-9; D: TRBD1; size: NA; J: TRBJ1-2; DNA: TGTGCCAGCAGCTGGGGGACAGAGACTAACTATGGCTACACCTTC; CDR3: CASSWGTETNYGYTF
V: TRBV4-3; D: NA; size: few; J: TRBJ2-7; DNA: TGCGCCAGCAGCCAAGAGGAACAGGGTAACGAGCAGTACTTC; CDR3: CASSQEEQGNEQYF
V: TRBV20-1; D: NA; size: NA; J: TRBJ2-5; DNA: TGCAGTGCTAGCCACGTGAGGAGTCAGTGGAAAGAGACCCAGTACTTC; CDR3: CSASHVRSQWKETQYF
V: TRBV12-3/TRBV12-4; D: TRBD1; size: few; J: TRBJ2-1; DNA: TGTGCCAGCAGTTTCGGGGACAGGGGGCAGGGTGAGCAGTTCTTC; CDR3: CASSFGDRGQGEQFF
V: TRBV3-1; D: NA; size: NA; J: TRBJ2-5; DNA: TGTGCCAGCAGAGAAAGGGTTCAAGAGACCCAGTACTTC; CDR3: CASRERVQETQYF